This T cell receptor (beta chain) was sequenced in a study of T cells generated in artificial thymic organoids (TCRdb year 2017). Context from the whole study: The study compared TCR alpha and beta CDR3 repertoires of CD8 single positive T cells derived from in vitro artificial thymic organoids with the repertoires of thymic and peripheral blood naive CD8 T cells. The repertoire sequencing data shown were described as representative of three independent experiments. Study-level results and caveats: Organoid-derived T cells showed no skewing in Valpha or Vbeta usage, which argues against dominance of unconventional lineages or clonal expansions. Organoid-derived CD8 single positive T cells showed physiological TCR clonotype diversity comparable to thymic and blood naive CD8 T cells.

A remark on this clonotype: The target of this receptor is not known. No base quality information exists; no much larger clone differs at one position.

TCRalpha and TCRbeta libraries were amplified in separate semi-nested PCR reactions using Advantage 2 and reverse primers located in the TRAC or TRBC constant regions. The amount of total RNA going into first-strand cDNA synthesis ranged between about 3.5 and 500 ng. The TCR cDNA libraries were generated by 5'-RACE using the SMARTer PCR cDNA Synthesis kit, with a poly-dT primer driving first-strand synthesis. Each semi-nested reverse primer in the constant region carried a 5-nucleotide sample-specific barcode, and the resulting products were cleaned up with the Zymo DNA Clean and Concentrator-5 kit. Up to ten barcoded samples were pooled, ligated to Illumina adaptors and sequenced as 2 x 150 bp paired-end reads on an Illumina MiSeq. In the original analysis: Demultiplexed reads were aligned using BLAT against a custom library containing all human TRAV, TRAJ, TRBV, TRBD and TRBJ combinations from IMGT. The best BLAT hits were picked using pslCDnaFilter (-maxAligns=1, -ignoreIntrons), and custom Perl scripts were used to calculate clonotype frequencies. TCRdb applied fastp at Q25 and MiXCR to the public reads, then kept only in-frame beta chains. Records with the same CDR3 protein are collapsed into one entry carrying the most frequent genes and DNA. TCRdb's processing, not the authors' own work, is the source of the V and J calls. Counted in this sample were more than 6,000 distinct CDR3 sequences; more than 20% of them appeared once. The top ten hold 3.2% of the sample.

Artificial thymic organoids were built by aggregating human HSPCs with MS5 murine stromal cells transduced with human DLL1, cultured at an air-liquid interface. Organoids were seeded with FACS-purified CD34+CD3- hematopoietic stem and progenitor cells depleted of residual T cells. Organoids were cultured in serum-free RB27 medium: RPMI 1640 supplemented with B27, FLT3L, IL-7 and ascorbic acid. Before RNA extraction, CD3+TCRalphabeta+CD8 single positive T cells from organoids and thymus were sorted by FACS. For each sample, total RNA was purified from approximately 40,000 to 200,000 sorted cells using the RNeasy Micro kit, and RNA quality was checked on an Agilent RNA 6000 Nano chip. CDR1 SGHVT and CDR2 SQSDAQ were looked up in the germline V gene. The CDR3 starts with the cysteine, ends with the phenylalanine, and has 16 residues. CDR3 DNA only is kept here, 48 bases in frame from base 1. The junction carries 16 bases between V and J, which are trimmed by 5 bases and 0 bases respectively.

The chain was built from TRBV7-4 and TRBJ1-1; the D region possibly corresponds to TRBD1 (6 bases align). The receptor was isolated from a human donor who gave cord blood stem cells for thymic organoid culture, a cardiac surgery patient who gave postnatal thymus, or a blood donor (not recorded which). The sequenced sample consisted of naive CD8+ T cells grown in artificial thymic organoids from cord blood stem and progenitor cells. Sample cell subset or site, as interpreted from the label and publication: CD3+TCRalphabeta+CD8SP T cells; for blood, CD45RO-CCR7+ naive CD8+ T cells. The CDR3 protein is CASSRPGTYLNTEAFF. The nucleotide sequence is TGTGCCAGCAGCCGTCCCGGGACATATCTGAACACTGAAGCTTTCTTT.